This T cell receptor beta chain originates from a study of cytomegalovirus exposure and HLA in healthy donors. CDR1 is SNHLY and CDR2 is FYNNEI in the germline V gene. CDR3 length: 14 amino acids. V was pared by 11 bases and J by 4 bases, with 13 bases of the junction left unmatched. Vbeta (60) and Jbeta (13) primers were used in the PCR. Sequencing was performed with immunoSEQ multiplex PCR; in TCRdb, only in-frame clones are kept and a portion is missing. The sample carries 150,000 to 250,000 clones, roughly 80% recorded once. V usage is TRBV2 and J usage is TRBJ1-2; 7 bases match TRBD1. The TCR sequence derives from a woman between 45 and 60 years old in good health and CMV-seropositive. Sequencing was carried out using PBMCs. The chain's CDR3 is CAGVQGSGFYGYTF. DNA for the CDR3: TGTGCCGGCGTACAGGGGAGCGGTTTCTATGGCTACACCTTC.